A selection of T cell receptor beta chains follows, all from one sample in a study of cytomegalovirus exposure and HLA in healthy donors. Method: immunoSEQ multiplex PCR; TCRdb's copy keeps in-frame clones and lacks some. The sample has under 150,000 clones, 82% seen once. Input material: PBMCs. Receptors were obtained from a male donor in good health and CMV-seronegative. CDR3s include the opening cysteine and the closing phenylalanine or tryptophan.

v_call cdr3_aa
TRBV7-2 CASSLRITYEQYF
TRBV27 CASSFAPGNNYEQYF
TRBV27 CASSFRRETGNEQFF
TRBV6-6 CASSPWTGVEPQHF
TRBV9 CASSAGGGTNTGELFF
TRBV7-6 CASSLPGGEQYF
TRBV5-4 CASSLDRDYNNEQFF
TRBV7-6 CASSSPSYGYTF
TRBV2 CASSTSGSVYEQLF
TRBV7-2 CASSRDRALLTDTQYF
TRBV23-1 CASSQLGTGDDYTF
TRBV5-4 CASSAGQGDNEQFF
TRBV29-1 CSVTVGLNTEAFF
TRBV5-1 CASSPGLANEDTQYF
TRBV12-5 CASGLGDYEQYF
TRBV7-2 CASSLMAGSREQYF
TRBV27 CASSPQGQLEDIQYF
TRBV6-1 CASSAWESYEQYF
TRBV4-2 CASSQGPSGRNWLNEQFF
TRBV7-2 CASSLRPGGAFF
TRBV21-1 CASSNPRTSGRGAYNEQFF
TRBV7-2 CASSWRYGGTDTQYF
TRBV29-1 CSVEDGAGASYEQYF
TRBV7-9 CASSPPGTGITGELFF
TRBV18 CASSPGTGDEQYF
TRBV6-9 CASSWSAVGLAGEGEDEQFF
TRBV4-3 CASSQTPLGTAYEKLFF
TRBV28 CASSLPGNNQPQHF
TRBV18 CASSPGLQGNEKLFF
TRBV5-1 CASSLASTVRKEQYF
TRBV11-2 CASSPTSLYNEQFF